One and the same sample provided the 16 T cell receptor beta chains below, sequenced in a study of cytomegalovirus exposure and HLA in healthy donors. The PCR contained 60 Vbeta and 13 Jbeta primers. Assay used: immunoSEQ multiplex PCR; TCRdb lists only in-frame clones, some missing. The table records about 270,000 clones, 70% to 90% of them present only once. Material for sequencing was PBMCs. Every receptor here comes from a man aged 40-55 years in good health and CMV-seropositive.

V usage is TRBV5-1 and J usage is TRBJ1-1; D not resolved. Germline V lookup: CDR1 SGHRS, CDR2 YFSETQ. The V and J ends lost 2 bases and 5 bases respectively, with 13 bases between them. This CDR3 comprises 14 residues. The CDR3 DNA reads TGCGCCAGCAGCTTAGCCCCCCCACGGACTGAAGCTTTCTTT. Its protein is CASSLAPPRTEAFF.

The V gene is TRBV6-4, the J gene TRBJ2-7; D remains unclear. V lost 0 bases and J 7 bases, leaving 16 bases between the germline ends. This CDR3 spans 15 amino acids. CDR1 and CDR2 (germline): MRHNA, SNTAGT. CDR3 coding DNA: TGTGCCAGCAGTGACTCGATAATGGTGGAGTGGGAGCAGTACTTC. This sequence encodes CASSDSIMVEWEQYF.

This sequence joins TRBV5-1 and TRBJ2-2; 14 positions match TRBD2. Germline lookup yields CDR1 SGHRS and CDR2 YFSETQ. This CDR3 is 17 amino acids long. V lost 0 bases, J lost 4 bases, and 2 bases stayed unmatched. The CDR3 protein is CASSLGLAGGSTGELFF. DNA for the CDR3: TGCGCCAGCAGCTTGGGACTAGCGGGAGGGAGCACCGGGGAGCTGTTTTTT.

The CDR3 DNA sequence: TGCGCCAGCAGCTTGGGACTCCCCTACGAGCAGTACTTC. This codes for CASSLGLPYEQYF. The rearrangement uses TRBV5-1 and TRBJ2-7; D not resolved. The ends were cut back, 0 bases at V and 2 bases at J, with 6 bases in the middle. Germline V lookup: CDR1 SGHRS, CDR2 YFSETQ. The CDR3 length is 13 residues.

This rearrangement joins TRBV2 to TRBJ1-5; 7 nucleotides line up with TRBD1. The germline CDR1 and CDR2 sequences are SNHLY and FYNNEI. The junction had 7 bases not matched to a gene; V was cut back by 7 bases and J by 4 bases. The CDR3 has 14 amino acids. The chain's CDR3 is CASTPTGRNQPQHF. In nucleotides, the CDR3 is TGTGCCAGCACCCCGACAGGGAGAAATCAGCCCCAGCATTTT.

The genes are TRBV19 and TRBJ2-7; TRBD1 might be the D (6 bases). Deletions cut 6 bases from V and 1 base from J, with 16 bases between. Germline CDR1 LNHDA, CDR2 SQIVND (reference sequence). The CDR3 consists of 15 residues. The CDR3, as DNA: TGTGCCAGTAGAGTCCAAGGGGGAGCATCCTACGAGCAGTACTTC. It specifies CASRVQGGASYEQYF.

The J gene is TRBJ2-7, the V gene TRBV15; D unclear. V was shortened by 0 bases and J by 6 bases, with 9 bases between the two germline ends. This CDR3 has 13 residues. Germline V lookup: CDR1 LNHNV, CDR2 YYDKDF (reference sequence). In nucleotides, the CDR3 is TGTGCCACCAGCAGAGATCCTTTGCGCGAGCAGTACTTC. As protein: CATSRDPLREQYF.

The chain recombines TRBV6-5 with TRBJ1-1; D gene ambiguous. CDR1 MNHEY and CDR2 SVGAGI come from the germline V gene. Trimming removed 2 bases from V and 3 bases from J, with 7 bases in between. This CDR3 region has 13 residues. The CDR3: CASSYRTYTEAFF. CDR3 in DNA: TGTGCCAGCAGTTACCGCACATACACTGAAGCTTTCTTT.

The CDR3 spells CASSFDRNTEAFF. CDR3 coding DNA: TGCGCCAGCAGTTTCGACAGGAACACTGAAGCTTTCTTT. V is TRBV10-1 and J is TRBJ1-1, with a tentative D call TRBD1 (5 bases). This CDR3 contains 13 residues. V lost 5 bases to trimming and J lost 1 base, with 8 bases between them. Germline CDR1 is WNHNN and CDR2 is SYGVQD (reference sequence).

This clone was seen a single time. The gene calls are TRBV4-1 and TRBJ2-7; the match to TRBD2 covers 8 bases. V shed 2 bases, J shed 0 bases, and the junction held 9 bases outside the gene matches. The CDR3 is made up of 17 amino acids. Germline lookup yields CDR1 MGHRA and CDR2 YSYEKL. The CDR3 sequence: CASSQQLAVLSSYEQYF. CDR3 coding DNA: TGCGCCAGCAGCCAACAACTAGCGGTCCTGAGCTCCTACGAGCAGTACTTC.

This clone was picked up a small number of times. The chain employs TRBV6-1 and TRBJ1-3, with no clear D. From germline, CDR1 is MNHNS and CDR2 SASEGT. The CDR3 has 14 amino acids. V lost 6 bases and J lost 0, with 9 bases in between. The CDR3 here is CASRQSSSGNTIYF. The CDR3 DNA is TGTGCCAGCAGACAGTCCAGCTCTGGAAACACCATATATTTT.

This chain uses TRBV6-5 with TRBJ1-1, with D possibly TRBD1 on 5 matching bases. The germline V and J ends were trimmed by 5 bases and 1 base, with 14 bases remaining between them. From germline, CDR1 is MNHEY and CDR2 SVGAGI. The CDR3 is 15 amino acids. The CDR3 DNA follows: TGTGCCAGCAGTCCTCAGGGTTTGGGGAACACTGAAGCTTTCTTT. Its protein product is CASSPQGLGNTEAFF.

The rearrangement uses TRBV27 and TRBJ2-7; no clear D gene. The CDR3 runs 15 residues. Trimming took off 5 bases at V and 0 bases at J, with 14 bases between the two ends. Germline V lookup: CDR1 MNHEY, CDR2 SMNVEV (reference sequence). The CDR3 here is CASSPLQADSYEQYF. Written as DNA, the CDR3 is TGTGCCAGCAGTCCCCTCCAGGCCGACTCCTACGAGCAGTACTTC.

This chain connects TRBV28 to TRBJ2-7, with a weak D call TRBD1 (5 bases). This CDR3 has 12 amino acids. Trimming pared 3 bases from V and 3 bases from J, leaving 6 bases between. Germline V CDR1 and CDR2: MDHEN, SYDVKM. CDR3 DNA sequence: TGTGCCAGCAGTTTTCAGGGCTACGAGCAGTACTTC. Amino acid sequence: CASSFQGYEQYF.

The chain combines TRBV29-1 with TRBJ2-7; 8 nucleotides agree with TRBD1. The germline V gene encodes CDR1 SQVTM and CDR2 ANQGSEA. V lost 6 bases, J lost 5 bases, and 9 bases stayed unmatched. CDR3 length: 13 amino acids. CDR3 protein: CSVGAGGFDEQYF. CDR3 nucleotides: TGCAGCGTGGGGGCAGGGGGCTTCGACGAGCAGTACTTC.

The CDR3 is CASSPRDSRLDTQYF. For the CDR3, the DNA is TGCGCCAGCAGCCCCAGGGACAGCAGATTAGATACGCAGTATTTT. V usage is TRBV4-1 and J usage is TRBJ2-3, with 7 bases lining up with TRBD1. Trimming removed 4 bases from V and 5 bases from J; junction bases left unmatched: 9. Germline assignment: CDR1 MGHRA and CDR2 YSYEKL. The CDR3 is 15 residues long.